These 13 T cell receptor beta chains share one sample of origin, sequenced in a study of blood T cell repertoires in COVID-19 (dated by TCRdb to the early 2020s). The protocol used for the library was the immunoSEQ multiplex PCR assay. As stored in TCRdb, this immuneACCESS dataset retains in-frame rearrangements with V and J assigned. A fraction of the clones does not appear; measured against another copy, unresolved V genes explain less than half of the discrepancy, and the remainder lacks a known reason. The sample has 200,000 to 250,000 clones on record, about four fifths of them singletons. In total, the top ten clones hold 4.5% to 5% of the sample. The sample comprised PBMCs or T cells enriched from blood (not recorded which). These receptors came from a woman in her 50s who had been exposed to COVID-19.

The CDR3 region is CAWSGGAGFGEQYF. The CDR3 DNA follows: TGTGCCTGGAGTGGAGGAGCCGGGTTCGGCGAGCAGTACTTC. This chain uses TRBV30 with TRBJ2-7; D uncertain. The germline CDR1 and CDR2 sequences are GTSNPN and SVGIG (reference sequence). V was pared by 1 base and J by 6 bases, with 16 bases between. This CDR3 is built from 14 residues.

The sample holds one count of this clone. This chain joins TRBV5-8 and TRBJ1-2; 9 bases map to TRBD1. This CDR3 has 17 amino acids. Unmatched junction bases numbered 11, after V lost 2 bases and J lost 3 bases. Germline values: CDR1 SGHTS, CDR2 YDEGEE. CDR3 nucleotides: TGTGCCAGCAGCTTTATGGGACAGGGTAATCAAGACTATGGCTACACCTTC. Translation gives CASSFMGQGNQDYGYTF.

The chain recombines TRBV11-2 with TRBJ1-1; D is unresolved. Trimming pared 5 bases from V and 5 bases from J, leaving 15 bases between. Germline values: CDR1 SGHAT, CDR2 FQNNGV. CDR3 length: 14 residues. As DNA, the CDR3 is TGTGCCAGCAGCGAGTTCCGTCTGAGGACTGAAGCTTTCTTT. Translated, it gives CASSEFRLRTEAFF.

The chain couples TRBV5-1 to TRBJ2-1, with 9 positions matching TRBD2. The germline V gene encodes CDR1 SGHRS and CDR2 YFSETQ. The V and J ends lost 4 bases and 9 bases, in that order; junction bases with no gene match: 11. CDR3 length: 15 amino acids. The CDR3 region is CASSAPGLARGEQFF. DNA for the CDR3: TGCGCCAGCAGCGCGCCGGGACTAGCACGCGGTGAGCAGTTCTTC.

This clone was seen just once. V usage is TRBV12-3 or TRBV12-4 and J usage is TRBJ2-1; perhaps TRBD2 as D (5 bases). Trimming cost V 3 bases and J 11 bases, with 14 bases left between them. CDR3 length equals 13 residues. The CDR3 coding sequence is TGTGCCAGCAGTTTGGACCAGCGAGGGAAGCAGTTCTTC. Translated: CASSLDQRGKQFF.

The V gene is TRBV29-1, the J gene TRBJ1-5, with no clear D. V gave up 5 bases and J gave up 7 bases, with 12 bases separating them. Germline loops: CDR1 SQVTM, CDR2 ANQGSEA. The CDR3 length is 12 residues. For the CDR3, the DNA is TGCAGCGTTCGGGTGCCGGGACAGCCCCAGCATTTT. Amino acids: CSVRVPGQPQHF.

The genes are TRBV19 and TRBJ1-5, with D perhaps matching TRBD1 (6 bases). The CDR3 spans 13 residues. Per the germline V gene, CDR1 is LNHDA and CDR2 is SQIVND (reference sequence). V lost 6 bases to trimming and J lost 4 bases, with 10 bases between them. The DNA of the CDR3 is TGTGCCAGTAGCAATACAGGGAATCAGCCCCAGCATTTT. Its protein is CASSNTGNQPQHF. The whole variable domain, filled in from reference TRBV19 and TRBJ1-5, reads DGGITQSPKYLFRKEGQNVTLSCEQNLNHDAMYWYRQDPGQGLRLIYYSQIVNDFQKGDIAEGYSVSREKKESFPLTVTSAQKNPTAFYLCASSNTGNQPQHFGDGTRLSIL.

The rearrangement joins TRBV7-8 to TRBJ2-7; possible D gene TRBD1, 5 bases. Trimming took 4 bases from V and 5 from J, leaving 18 bases between them. The CDR3 spans 15 residues. Germline-derived CDR1 and CDR2 are SGHVS and FQNEAQ. The CDR3 sequence is CASSSDTFPLNEQYF. CDR3 DNA sequence: TGTGCCAGCAGCTCGGACACCTTTCCCCTAAACGAGCAGTACTTC.

The chain employs TRBV6-5 and TRBJ2-3; 10 bases match TRBD1. Germline assignment: CDR1 MNHEY and CDR2 SVGAGI. V shed 7 bases, J shed 7 bases, and the junction held 11 bases outside the gene matches. This CDR3 spans 15 amino acids. The DNA for the CDR3 is TGTGCCAGCACAAGGGGTGGACAGGGGGACCATACGCAGTATTTT. Its translation: CASTRGGQGDHTQYF.

This chain joins TRBV28 and TRBJ2-1, with TRBD2 matching 7 bases. V trimming: 5 bases; J trimming: 7 bases; junction bases outside the gene matches: 8. The CDR3 sequence is 14 residues long. Per germline, CDR1 MDHEN and CDR2 SYDVKM. CDR3 coding DNA: TGTGCCAGCAGTAAAGCGGGGCCTAGGAATGAGCAGTTCTTC. Its translation: CASSKAGPRNEQFF.

The J gene is TRBJ1-1, the V gene TRBV29-1; a weak D match, TRBD1 (6 bases). V lost 3 bases, J lost 1 base, and 15 bases lay in between. CDR1 and CDR2 from the germline V gene are SQVTM and ANQGSEA. CDR3 length: 15 residues. The CDR3 DNA reads TGCAGCGTTGATCCGAACAGGGCGGGGAACACTGAAGCTTTCTTT. This encodes CSVDPNRAGNTEAFF.

The J gene is TRBJ1-1, the V gene TRBV11-3, with 7 bases matching TRBD1. V lost 1 base and J lost 11; bases outside the gene matches: 16. This CDR3 is 16 amino acids long. CDR1 is SGHNT, CDR2 YENEEA, per germline. The CDR3 nucleotides are TGTGCCAGCAGCTTAGTGATCAGGGGGGAATCGGTATTGGCTTTCTTT. Translated, it gives CASSLVIRGESVLAFF.

The chain is built from TRBV18 and TRBJ2-7; 7 positions match TRBD2. The CDR3 consists of 14 residues. Germline CDR1 KGHSH, CDR2 LQKENI. Trimming cost V 5 bases and J 2 bases; bases outside gene matches: 6. The CDR3 sequence: CASSASGTTYEQYF. CDR3 nucleotide sequence: TGTGCCAGCTCAGCCTCCGGGACTACCTACGAGCAGTACTTC.